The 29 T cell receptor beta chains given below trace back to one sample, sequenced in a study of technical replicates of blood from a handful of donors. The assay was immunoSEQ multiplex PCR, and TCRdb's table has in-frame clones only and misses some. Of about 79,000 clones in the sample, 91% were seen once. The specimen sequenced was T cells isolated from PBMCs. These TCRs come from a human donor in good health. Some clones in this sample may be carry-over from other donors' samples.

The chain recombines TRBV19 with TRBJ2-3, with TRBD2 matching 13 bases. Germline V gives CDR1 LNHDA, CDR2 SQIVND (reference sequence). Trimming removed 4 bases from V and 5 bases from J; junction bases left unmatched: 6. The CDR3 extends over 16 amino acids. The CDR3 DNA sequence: TGTGCCAGTAGTACCCGGACTAGCGGGAGTGAAGATACGCAGTATTTT. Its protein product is CASSTRTSGSEDTQYF. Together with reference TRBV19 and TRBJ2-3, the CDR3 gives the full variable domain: DGGITQSPKYLFRKEGQNVTLSCEQNLNHDAMYWYRQDPGQGLRLIYYSQIVNDFQKGDIAEGYSVSREKKESFPLTVTSAQKNPTAFYLCASSTRTSGSEDTQYFGPGTRLTVL.

The CDR3 DNA follows: TGCAGCGCAATGATACGGGAGACCCCCTACGAGCAGTACTTC. This gives the protein CSAMIRETPYEQYF. The chain recombines TRBV29-1 with TRBJ2-7; possible D gene TRBD2, 6 bases. The CDR3 has 14 residues. V was trimmed by 7 bases and J by 2 bases, leaving 18 bases between them. The germline V gene encodes CDR1 SQVTM and CDR2 ANQGSEA.

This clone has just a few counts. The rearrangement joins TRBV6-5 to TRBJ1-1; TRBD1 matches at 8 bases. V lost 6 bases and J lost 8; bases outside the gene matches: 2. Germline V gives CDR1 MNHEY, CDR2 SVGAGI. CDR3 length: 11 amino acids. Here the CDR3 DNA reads TGTGCCAGCAGGCAGGGGGCAGAAGCTTTCTTT. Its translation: CASRQGAEAFF.

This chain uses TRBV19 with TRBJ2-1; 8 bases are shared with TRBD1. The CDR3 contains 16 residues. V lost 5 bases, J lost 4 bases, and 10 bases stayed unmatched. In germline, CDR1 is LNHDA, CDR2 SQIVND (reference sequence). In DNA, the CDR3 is TGTGCCAGTAGTTTTGGGCAGGGGGCGTATTACAATGAGCAGTTCTTC. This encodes CASSFGQGAYYNEQFF.

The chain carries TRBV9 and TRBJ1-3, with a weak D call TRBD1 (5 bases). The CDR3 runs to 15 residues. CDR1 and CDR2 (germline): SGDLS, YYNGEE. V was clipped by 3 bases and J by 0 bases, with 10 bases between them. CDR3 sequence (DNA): TGTGCCAGCAGCGGCACAAGGGGCTCTGGAAACACCATATATTTT. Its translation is CASSGTRGSGNTIYF.

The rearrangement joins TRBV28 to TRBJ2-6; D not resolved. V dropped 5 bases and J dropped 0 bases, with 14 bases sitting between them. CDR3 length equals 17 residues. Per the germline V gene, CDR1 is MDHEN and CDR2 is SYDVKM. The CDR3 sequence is CASSLPSRLSGANVLTF. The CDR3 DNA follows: TGTGCCAGCAGTCTGCCCAGCCGACTCTCTGGGGCCAACGTCCTGACTTTC.

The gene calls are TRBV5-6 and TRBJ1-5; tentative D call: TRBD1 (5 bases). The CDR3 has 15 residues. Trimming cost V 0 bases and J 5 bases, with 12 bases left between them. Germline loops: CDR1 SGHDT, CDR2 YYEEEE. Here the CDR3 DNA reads TGTGCCAGCAGCTTGGCCAGGGTTTCATATCAGCCCCAGCATTTT. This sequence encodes CASSLARVSYQPQHF. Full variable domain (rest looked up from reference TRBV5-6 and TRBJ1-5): DAGVTQSPTHLIKTRGQQVTLRCSPKSGHDTVSWYQQALGQGPQFIFQYYEEEERQRGNFPDRFSGHQFPNYSSELNVNALLLGDSALYLCASSLARVSYQPQHFGDGTRLSIL.

The CDR3 DNA reads TGCGCCACCTACCCTTCTCAGGCCCAGAACACCGGGGAGCTGTTTTTT. This sequence encodes CATYPSQAQNTGELFF. The chain links TRBV5-1 to TRBJ2-2; D is uncertain. From germline, CDR1 is SGHRS and CDR2 YFSETQ. V lost 9 bases and J 1 base, leaving 19 bases between the germline ends. CDR3 length equals 16 residues. The entire variable domain, with the rest obtained from reference TRBV5-1 and TRBJ2-2, is as follows: KAGVTQTPRYLIKTRGQQVTLSCSPISGHRSVSWYQQTPGQGLQFLFEYFSETQRNKGNFPGRFSGRQFSNSRSEMNVSTLELGDSALYLCATYPSQAQNTGELFFGEGSRLTVL.

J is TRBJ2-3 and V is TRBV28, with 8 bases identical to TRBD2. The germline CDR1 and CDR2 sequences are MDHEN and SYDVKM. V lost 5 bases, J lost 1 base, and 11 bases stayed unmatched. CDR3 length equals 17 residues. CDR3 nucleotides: TGTGCCAGCAGTCCCACCTTAATTAGCGGGGGCACAGATACGCAGTATTTT. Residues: CASSPTLISGGTDTQYF. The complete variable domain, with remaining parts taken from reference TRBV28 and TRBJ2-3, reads DVKVTQSSRYLVKRTGEKVFLECVQDMDHENMFWYRQDPGLGLRLIYFSYDVKMKEKGDIPEGYSVSREKKERFSLILESASTNQTSMYLCASSPTLISGGTDTQYFGPGTRLTVL.

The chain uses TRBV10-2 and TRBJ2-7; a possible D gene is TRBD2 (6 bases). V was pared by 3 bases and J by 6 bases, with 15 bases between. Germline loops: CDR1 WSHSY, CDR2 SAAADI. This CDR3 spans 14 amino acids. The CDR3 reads CASSENWTGGEQYF. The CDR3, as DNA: TGCGCCAGCAGTGAAAATTGGACCGGGGGCGAGCAGTACTTC.

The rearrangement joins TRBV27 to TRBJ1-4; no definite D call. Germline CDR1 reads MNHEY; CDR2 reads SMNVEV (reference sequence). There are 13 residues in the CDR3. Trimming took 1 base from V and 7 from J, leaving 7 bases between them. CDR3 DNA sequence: TGTGCCAGCAGTTTATTCTTTCCTGAAAAACTGTTTTTT. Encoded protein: CASSLFFPEKLFF.

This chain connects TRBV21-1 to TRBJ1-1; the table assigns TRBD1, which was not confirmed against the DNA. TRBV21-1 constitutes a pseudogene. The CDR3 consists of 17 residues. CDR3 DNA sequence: TGTGCCAGCAGCCCCCGGGACAGGGGCTCCATGAACACTGAAGCTTTCTTT. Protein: CASSPRDRGSMNTEAFF.

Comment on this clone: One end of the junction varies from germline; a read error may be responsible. CDR3 bases: TGTGCCATCAGGACCGACAGGTCGAGCTCCTACGAGCGGTACTTC. This codes for CAIRTDRSSSYERYF. The chain carries TRBV10-3 and TRBJ2-7; D is possibly TRBD1 (6 bases). This CDR3 spans 15 amino acids. Germline-derived CDR1 and CDR2 are ENHRY and SYGVKD.

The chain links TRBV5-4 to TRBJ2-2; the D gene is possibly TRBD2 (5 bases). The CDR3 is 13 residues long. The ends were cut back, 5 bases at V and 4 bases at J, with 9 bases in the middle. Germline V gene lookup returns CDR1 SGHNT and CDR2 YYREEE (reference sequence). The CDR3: CASRTRATGELFF. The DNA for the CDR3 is TGTGCCAGCAGAACGAGGGCCACCGGGGAGCTGTTTTTT.

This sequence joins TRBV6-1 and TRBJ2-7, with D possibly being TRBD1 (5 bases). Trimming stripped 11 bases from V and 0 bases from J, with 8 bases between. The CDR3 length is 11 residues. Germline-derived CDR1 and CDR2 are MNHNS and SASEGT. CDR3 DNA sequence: TGTGCCGGGGCAAGCTCCTACGAGCAGTACTTC. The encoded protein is CAGASSYEQYF.

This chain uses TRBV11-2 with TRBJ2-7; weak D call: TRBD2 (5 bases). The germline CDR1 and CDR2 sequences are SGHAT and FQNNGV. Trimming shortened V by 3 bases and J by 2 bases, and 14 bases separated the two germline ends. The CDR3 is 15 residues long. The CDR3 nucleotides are TGTGCCAGCAGCTTCGGGGTAGCGAAAGCCTACGAGCAGTACTTC. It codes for CASSFGVAKAYEQYF.

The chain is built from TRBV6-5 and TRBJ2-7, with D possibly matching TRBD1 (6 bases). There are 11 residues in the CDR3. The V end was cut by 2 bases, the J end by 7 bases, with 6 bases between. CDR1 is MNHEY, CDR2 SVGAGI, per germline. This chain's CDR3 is CASSYGQEQYF. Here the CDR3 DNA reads TGTGCCAGCAGTTACGGACAGGAGCAGTACTTC.

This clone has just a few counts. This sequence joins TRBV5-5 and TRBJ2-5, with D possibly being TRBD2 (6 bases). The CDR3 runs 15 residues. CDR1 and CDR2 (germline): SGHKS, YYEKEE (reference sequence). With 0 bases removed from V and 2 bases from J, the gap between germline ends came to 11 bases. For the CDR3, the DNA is TGTGCCAGCAGCTTGGCGGGACTTGATCAAGAGACCCAGTACTTC. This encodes CASSLAGLDQETQYF.

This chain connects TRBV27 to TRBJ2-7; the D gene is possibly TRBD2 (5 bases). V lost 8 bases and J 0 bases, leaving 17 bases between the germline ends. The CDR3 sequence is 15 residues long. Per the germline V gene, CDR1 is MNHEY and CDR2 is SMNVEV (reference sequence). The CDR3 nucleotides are TGTGCCAGCTTTGGGGATCCGGGGAACTCCTACGAGCAGTACTTC. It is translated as CASFGDPGNSYEQYF.

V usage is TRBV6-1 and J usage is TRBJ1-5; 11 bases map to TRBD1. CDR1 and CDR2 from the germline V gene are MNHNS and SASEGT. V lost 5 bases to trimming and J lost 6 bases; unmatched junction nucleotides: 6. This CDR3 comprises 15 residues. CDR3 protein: CASSTRTGGLQPQHF. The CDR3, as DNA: TGTGCCAGCAGTACCCGGACAGGGGGCCTTCAGCCCCAGCATTTT.

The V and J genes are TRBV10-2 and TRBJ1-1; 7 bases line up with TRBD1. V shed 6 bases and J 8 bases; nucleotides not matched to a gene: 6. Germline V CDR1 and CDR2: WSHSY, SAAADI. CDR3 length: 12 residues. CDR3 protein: CASRLTGVEAFF. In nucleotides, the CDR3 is TGCGCCAGCAGGCTCACAGGGGTGGAAGCTTTCTTT.

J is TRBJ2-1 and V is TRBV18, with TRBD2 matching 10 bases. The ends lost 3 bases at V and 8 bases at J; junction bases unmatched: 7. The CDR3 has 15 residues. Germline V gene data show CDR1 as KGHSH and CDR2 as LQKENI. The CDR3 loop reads CASSPSSGSADEQFF. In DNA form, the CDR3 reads TGTGCCAGCTCACCTTCTAGCGGGAGTGCCGATGAGCAGTTCTTC.

CDR3 in amino acids: CASSLSLSDGNEQFF. CDR3 in DNA: TGTGCCAGCAGCCTTAGTTTGAGCGATGGCAATGAGCAGTTCTTC. This chain uses TRBV9 with TRBJ2-1; no definite D call. CDR3 length: 15 amino acids. Germline loops: CDR1 SGDLS, CDR2 YYNGEE. The V end lost 4 bases, the J end lost 6 bases, and 17 bases lay between the germline ends.

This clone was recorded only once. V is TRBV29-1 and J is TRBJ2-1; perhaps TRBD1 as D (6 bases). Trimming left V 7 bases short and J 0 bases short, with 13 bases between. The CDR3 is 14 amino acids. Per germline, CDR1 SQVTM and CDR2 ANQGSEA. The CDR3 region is CSAGGGSSYNEQFF. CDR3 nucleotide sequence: TGCAGCGCTGGGGGCGGTAGCTCCTACAATGAGCAGTTCTTC.

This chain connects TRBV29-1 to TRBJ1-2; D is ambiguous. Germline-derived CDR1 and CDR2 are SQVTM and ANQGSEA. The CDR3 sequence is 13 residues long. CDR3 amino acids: CSFLPEANYGYTF. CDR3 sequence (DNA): TGCAGTTTCCTCCCAGAAGCTAACTATGGCTACACCTTC.

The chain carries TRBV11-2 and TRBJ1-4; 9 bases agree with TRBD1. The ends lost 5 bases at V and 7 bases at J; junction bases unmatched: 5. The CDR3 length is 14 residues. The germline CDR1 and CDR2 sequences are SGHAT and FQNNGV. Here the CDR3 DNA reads TGTGCCAGCAGCAAAGACAGGGGGACTGAAAAACTGTTTTTT. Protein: CASSKDRGTEKLFF.

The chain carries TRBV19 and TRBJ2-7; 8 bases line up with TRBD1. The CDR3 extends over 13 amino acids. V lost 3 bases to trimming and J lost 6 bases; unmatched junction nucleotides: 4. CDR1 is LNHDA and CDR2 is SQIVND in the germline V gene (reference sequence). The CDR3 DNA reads TGTGCCAGTAGTATCCAGGGGGCAGGCGAGCAGTACTTC. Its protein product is CASSIQGAGEQYF.

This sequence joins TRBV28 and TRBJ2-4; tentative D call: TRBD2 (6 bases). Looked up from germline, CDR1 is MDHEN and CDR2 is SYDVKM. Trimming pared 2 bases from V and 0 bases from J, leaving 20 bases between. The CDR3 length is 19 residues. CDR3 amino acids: CASSLVSGSGSLAKNIQYF. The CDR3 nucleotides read TGTGCCAGCAGTTTAGTCAGCGGTAGCGGAAGTCTAGCCAAAAACATTCAGTACTTC.

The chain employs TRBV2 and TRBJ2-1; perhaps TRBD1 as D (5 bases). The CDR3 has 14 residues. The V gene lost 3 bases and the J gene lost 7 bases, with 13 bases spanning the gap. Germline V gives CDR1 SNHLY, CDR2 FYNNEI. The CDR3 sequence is CASSDLGEFNEQFF. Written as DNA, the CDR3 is TGTGCCAGCAGTGATCTAGGGGAATTTAATGAGCAGTTCTTC.